A selection of T cell receptor beta chains follows, all from one sample in a study of blood T cells in healthy people across ages. TCRdb re-derived calls from the 5' RACE reads in MiXCR, one entry per CDR3 protein. The sample has 500,000 to 600,000 distinct CDR3 sequences, 25% to 30% seen once. Sequenced: blood. These receptors were taken from a woman in her sixties or seventies in good health. The CDR3 runs from the conserved cysteine through the conserved F or W. Fields, in order: V gene, clone size, J gene, D gene, CDR3 DNA, CDR3 protein. A D gene is named only where the DNA matches it firmly. Clone sizes are given selectively: once, few, many, or a class where the clone is expanded.

v_gene: TRBV20-1
abundance: few
j_gene: TRBJ2-1
d_gene: -
CDR3nt: TGCAGTGCCCCCCCAGCTAGCTCCTACAATGAGCAGTTCTTC
CDR3aa: CSAPPASSYNEQFF

v_gene: TRBV15
abundance: -
j_gene: TRBJ1-5
d_gene: TRBD1
CDR3nt: TGTGCCACCAGCAGAGGATGGGGGGACAGCAATCAGCCCCCGCATTTT
CDR3aa: CATSRGWGDSNQPPHF

v_gene: TRBV6-1
abundance: few
j_gene: TRBJ1-2
d_gene: TRBD1
CDR3nt: TGTGCCAGCAGTGTGGACAGGGGGAAATATGGCTACACCTTC
CDR3aa: CASSVDRGKYGYTF

v_gene: TRBV20-1
abundance: -
j_gene: TRBJ2-7
d_gene: -
CDR3nt: TGCAGTGCCACGGACAGCTCCTACGAGCAGTACTTC
CDR3aa: CSATDSSYEQYF

v_gene: TRBV11-3
abundance: -
j_gene: TRBJ2-1
d_gene: -
CDR3nt: TGTGCCAGCAGCCTCCCCGGAACGGTTGAGCAGTTCTTC
CDR3aa: CASSLPGTVEQFF

v_gene: TRBV5-1
abundance: -
j_gene: TRBJ1-4
d_gene: -
CDR3nt: TGCGCCAGCAGCCCTAACCTGGCAGGGCATGAACTGTTTTTT
CDR3aa: CASSPNLAGHELFF

v_gene: TRBV20-1
abundance: -
j_gene: TRBJ2-1
d_gene: TRBD2
CDR3nt: TGCAGTGCCCCTAGCGGGGCCTACCGGGAGCAGTTCTTC
CDR3aa: CSAPSGAYREQFF

v_gene: TRBV12-3/TRBV12-4
abundance: -
j_gene: TRBJ2-1
d_gene: -
CDR3nt: TGTGCCAGCAGTTTCTCCCGCGCCGTACAGGAGCAGTTCTTC
CDR3aa: CASSFSRAVQEQFF

v_gene: TRBV11-3
abundance: -
j_gene: TRBJ1-4
d_gene: -
CDR3nt: TGTGCCAGCAGCTTAGATGGCTTCGGACGTAATGAAAAACTGTTTTTT
CDR3aa: CASSLDGFGRNEKLFF

v_gene: TRBV4-1
abundance: few
j_gene: TRBJ1-2
d_gene: -
CDR3nt: TGCGCCAGCAGCCAAGAGGCAAGCTGGGGCTATGGCTACACCTTC
CDR3aa: CASSQEASWGYGYTF

v_gene: TRBV7-2
abundance: few
j_gene: TRBJ2-3
d_gene: -
CDR3nt: TGTGCCAGCAGACACAGGACTACCACAGATACGCAGTATTTT
CDR3aa: CASRHRTTTDTQYF

v_gene: TRBV4-3
abundance: few
j_gene: TRBJ1-2
d_gene: -
CDR3nt: TGCGCCAGCAGCCAAGAATATGAGGGCAGGGGAAGAGATGGCTACACCTTC
CDR3aa: CASSQEYEGRGRDGYTF

v_gene: TRBV6-6
abundance: few
j_gene: TRBJ1-4
d_gene: -
CDR3nt: TGTGCCACTGACGACAGGAGCGTAACTAATGAAAAACTGTTTTTT
CDR3aa: CATDDRSVTNEKLFF

v_gene: TRBV6-5
abundance: -
j_gene: TRBJ2-7
d_gene: TRBD2
CDR3nt: TGTGCCAGCAGTTCACTCCGGACTAGCGGGGGGGCAACCCACGAGCAGTACTTC
CDR3aa: CASSSLRTSGGATHEQYF

v_gene: TRBV7-8
abundance: -
j_gene: TRBJ2-5
d_gene: TRBD1
CDR3nt: TGTGCCAGCAGCTTAGGGGACAGACAGACCCAGTACTTC
CDR3aa: CASSLGDRQTQYF

v_gene: TRBV9
abundance: few
j_gene: TRBJ2-2
d_gene: -
CDR3nt: TGTGCCAGCAGCGTAGCGGCCTTAAACACCGGGGAGCTGTTTTTT
CDR3aa: CASSVAALNTGELFF

v_gene: TRBV11-2
abundance: few
j_gene: TRBJ1-2
d_gene: -
CDR3nt: TGTGCCAGCAGCTTAACTGGATCGGTCGGGGGAACGGGTGGCTACACCTTC
CDR3aa: CASSLTGSVGGTGGYTF

v_gene: TRBV4-3
abundance: few
j_gene: TRBJ1-1
d_gene: -
CDR3nt: TGCGCCAGCAGCCAAGATAACGAGGGGACTGAAGCTTTCTTT
CDR3aa: CASSQDNEGTEAFF

v_gene: TRBV5-1
abundance: -
j_gene: TRBJ2-2
d_gene: -
CDR3nt: TGCGCCAGCAGGAGGGCAGGCAGCGCGAACACCGGGGAGCTGTTTTTT
CDR3aa: CASRRAGSANTGELFF

v_gene: TRBV7-2
abundance: -
j_gene: TRBJ2-7
d_gene: TRBD1
CDR3nt: TGTGCCAGCAGCTTTAACAGGGGGCTGAGTGAGCAGTACTTC
CDR3aa: CASSFNRGLSEQYF

v_gene: TRBV4-3
abundance: few
j_gene: TRBJ2-1
d_gene: TRBD2
CDR3nt: TGCGCCAGCAGCCTAAACCCCTTAGCGGGGGGGCACCATGAGCAGTTCTTC
CDR3aa: CASSLNPLAGGHHEQFF

v_gene: TRBV5-4
abundance: -
j_gene: TRBJ2-7
d_gene: -
CDR3nt: TGTGCCAGCAGCTTGTGGGCTTCCGAGCAGTACTTC
CDR3aa: CASSLWASEQYF

v_gene: TRBV4-3
abundance: few
j_gene: TRBJ1-2
d_gene: TRBD1
CDR3nt: TGCGCCAGCAGCCAAACCAACAGGGGGATGCTTGGCTACACCTTC
CDR3aa: CASSQTNRGMLGYTF

v_gene: TRBV20-1
abundance: -
j_gene: TRBJ2-4
d_gene: -
CDR3nt: TGCAGTGCCCCTCCCGACGGTAGGGACATTCAGTACTTC
CDR3aa: CSAPPDGRDIQYF

v_gene: TRBV5-4
abundance: once
j_gene: TRBJ1-2
d_gene: -
CDR3nt: TGTGCCAGCAGCCTGGAAGGTGTCTATGGCTACACCTTC
CDR3aa: CASSLEGVYGYTF

v_gene: TRBV29-1
abundance: -
j_gene: TRBJ2-3
d_gene: -
CDR3nt: TGCAGCGTTGAAGATCACTTCGCGCTTAATACGCAGTATTTT
CDR3aa: CSVEDHFALNTQYF

v_gene: TRBV4-1
abundance: -
j_gene: TRBJ1-2
d_gene: -
CDR3nt: TGCGCCAGCAGCCCGGGCAAGGCAGGGGATAGCCATGGCTACACCTTC
CDR3aa: CASSPGKAGDSHGYTF

v_gene: TRBV12-3/TRBV12-4
abundance: -
j_gene: TRBJ2-7
d_gene: TRBD1
CDR3nt: TGTGCCAGCAGTTCAGGACAGGGGGCTAGGTACGAGCAGTACTTC
CDR3aa: CASSSGQGARYEQYF

v_gene: TRBV19
abundance: few
j_gene: TRBJ2-7
d_gene: -
CDR3nt: TGTGCCAGTAGTATCACAGGGTCCAACTACGAGCAGTACTTC
CDR3aa: CASSITGSNYEQYF

v_gene: TRBV7-9
abundance: -
j_gene: TRBJ2-6
d_gene: -
CDR3nt: TGTGCCAGCAGCTTATCTTACGGGGCCAACGTCCTGACTTTC
CDR3aa: CASSLSYGANVLTF

v_gene: TRBV9
abundance: few
j_gene: TRBJ1-1
d_gene: -
CDR3nt: TGTGCCAGCAGCGTAGATCCACTCGGGGTTAACACTGAAGCTTTCTTT
CDR3aa: CASSVDPLGVNTEAFF

v_gene: TRBV12-3/TRBV12-4
abundance: many
j_gene: TRBJ1-3
d_gene: -
CDR3nt: TGTGCCAGCAGGGGATCTGGAAACACCATATATTTT
CDR3aa: CASRGSGNTIYF

v_gene: TRBV18
abundance: few
j_gene: TRBJ1-2
d_gene: -
CDR3nt: TGTGCCAGCTCACCTTCGGGGACCTACTATGGCTACACCTTC
CDR3aa: CASSPSGTYYGYTF

v_gene: TRBV6-5
abundance: few
j_gene: TRBJ1-4
d_gene: -
CDR3nt: TGTGCCAGCAGACCGGGACACGATTATGAAAAACTGTTTTTT
CDR3aa: CASRPGHDYEKLFF

v_gene: TRBV7-2
abundance: few
j_gene: TRBJ1-6
d_gene: -
CDR3nt: TGTGCCAGCAGCTTATGGGGTACTTATAATTCACCCCTCCACTTT
CDR3aa: CASSLWGTYNSPLHF

v_gene: TRBV4-3
abundance: -
j_gene: TRBJ2-3
d_gene: TRBD2
CDR3nt: TGCGCCAGCAGCCAAGGGCTAGCGGGAAAGATGACAGATACGCAGTATTTT
CDR3aa: CASSQGLAGKMTDTQYF

v_gene: TRBV20-1
abundance: few
j_gene: TRBJ2-3
d_gene: -
CDR3nt: TGCAGTGCTAGATCTCCCGTAGGGCAGGGTAAGATAGATACGCAGTATTTT
CDR3aa: CSARSPVGQGKIDTQYF

v_gene: TRBV29-1
abundance: -
j_gene: TRBJ2-5
d_gene: -
CDR3nt: TGCAGCGTTGAGGAGGGAAGGGCGACCCAGTACTTC
CDR3aa: CSVEEGRATQYF

v_gene: TRBV7-2
abundance: -
j_gene: TRBJ2-4
d_gene: -
CDR3nt: TGTGCCAGCAGCTTAGGGCCTGGTGGTACTGGGGGCATTCAGTACTTC
CDR3aa: CASSLGPGGTGGIQYF

v_gene: TRBV5-8
abundance: few
j_gene: TRBJ1-2
d_gene: -
CDR3nt: TGTGCCAGCAGCCTACTAAAGGATGGCTACACCTTC
CDR3aa: CASSLLKDGYTF

v_gene: TRBV20-1
abundance: -
j_gene: TRBJ2-5
d_gene: TRBD2
CDR3nt: TGCAGTGCTAGTCGTGGGTCTAGCGGGGCCCCAGGAGAGACCCAGTACTTC
CDR3aa: CSASRGSSGAPGETQYF

v_gene: TRBV3-2
abundance: few
j_gene: TRBJ1-2
d_gene: -
CDR3nt: TGTGCCAGCAGCCCAAATCTCTATGGCTACACCTTC
CDR3aa: CASSPNLYGYTF

v_gene: TRBV18
abundance: once
j_gene: TRBJ1-3
d_gene: -
CDR3nt: TGTGCCAGCTCCATGAGTAAAGGCTCTGGAAACACCATATATTTT
CDR3aa: CASSMSKGSGNTIYF

v_gene: TRBV18
abundance: -
j_gene: TRBJ1-2
d_gene: -
CDR3nt: TGTGCCAGCTCACCAAGCCGGGAGGTCTATGGCTACACCTTC
CDR3aa: CASSPSREVYGYTF

v_gene: TRBV7-2
abundance: -
j_gene: TRBJ2-7
d_gene: TRBD2
CDR3nt: TGTGCCAGCAGCTTATGGACTAGCGGGCGTTCCTACGAGCAGTACTTC
CDR3aa: CASSLWTSGRSYEQYF

v_gene: TRBV6-1
abundance: few
j_gene: TRBJ2-5
d_gene: TRBD2
CDR3nt: TGTGCCAGCAGCCTTCCCCGGACTAGCGGGGGGGCCCCGCAGACCCAGTACTTC
CDR3aa: CASSLPRTSGGAPQTQYF

v_gene: TRBV4-1
abundance: -
j_gene: TRBJ2-5
d_gene: -
CDR3nt: TGCGCCAGCAGCTCACGACAGAACCAAGAGACCCAGTACTTC
CDR3aa: CASSSRQNQETQYF

v_gene: TRBV2
abundance: few
j_gene: TRBJ2-5
d_gene: TRBD1
CDR3nt: TGTGCCAGCAGTGTGGTCAGGGGGCGCGAGGAGACCCAGTACTTC
CDR3aa: CASSVVRGREETQYF

v_gene: TRBV6-6
abundance: -
j_gene: TRBJ1-2
d_gene: -
CDR3nt: TGTGCCAGCAGTTCCGGGACGTACTATGGCTACACCTTC
CDR3aa: CASSSGTYYGYTF

v_gene: TRBV20-1
abundance: -
j_gene: TRBJ2-1
d_gene: TRBD1
CDR3nt: TGCAGTGCTAGACAGGGGGCGCGGGATAAGAATGAGCAGTTCTTC
CDR3aa: CSARQGARDKNEQFF

v_gene: TRBV20-1
abundance: -
j_gene: TRBJ2-7
d_gene: -
CDR3nt: TGCAGTGCTAGCTCTCAGGGATACGAGCAGTACTTC
CDR3aa: CSASSQGYEQYF

v_gene: TRBV20-1
abundance: few
j_gene: TRBJ1-5
d_gene: -
CDR3nt: TGCAGTGCTAGTCCGGGACAACTCAATCAGCCCCAGCATTTT
CDR3aa: CSASPGQLNQPQHF

v_gene: TRBV20-1
abundance: few
j_gene: TRBJ2-7
d_gene: TRBD1
CDR3nt: TGCAGCACCCTTACAGGGGGGTACGAGCAGTACTTC
CDR3aa: CSTLTGGYEQYF